This T cell receptor beta chain was identified during a study of T cell responses to AZD1222 COVID-19 vaccine. With respect to this clone: Its antigen remains unknown.

Findings of the study overall: The sample set comprised mostly white British donors with more females, and clonal diversity was possibly underestimated. Baseline antibody screening turned up just six or seven seropositive AZD1222 recipients. Dominant CD4 TCR responses targeted spike regions 160-218 and 743-854. Two doses of AZD1222 preceded a rise in Spike-specific TCR breadth and depth.

Using immunoSEQ multiplex PCR, the repertoire was profiled, and TCRdb retains in-frame clones only, with some absent. The top ten clones hold 25% to 30% of a sample with about 53,000 clones, approximately 84% of them seen once. This clonotype was obtained from an adult in good health. The material was peripheral blood, obtained on day 0 of AZD1222 vaccination.

CDR3 loop: CASSLALGNGNTIYF. The CDR3 DNA reads as TGTGCCAGCAGCTTGGCCCTGGGGAATGGAAACACCATATATTTT. The V gene is TRBV5-6, the J gene TRBJ1-3; no clear D gene. This CDR3 has 15 amino acids. The germline CDR1 and CDR2 sequences are SGHDT and YYEEEE. V was trimmed by 0 bases and J by 3 bases, leaving 10 bases between them.